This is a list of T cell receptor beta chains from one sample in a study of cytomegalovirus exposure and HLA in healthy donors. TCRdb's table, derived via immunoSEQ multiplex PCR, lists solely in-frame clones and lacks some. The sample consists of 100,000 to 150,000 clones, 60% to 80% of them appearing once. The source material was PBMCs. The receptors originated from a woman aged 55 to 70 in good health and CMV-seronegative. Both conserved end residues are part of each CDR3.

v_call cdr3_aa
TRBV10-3 CAISEPGTGLGYEQYF
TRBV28 CASKSHDRDSYGYTF
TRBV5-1 CASSPGTGGMDTQYF
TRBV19 CASSIPAWGGETQYF
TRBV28 CASRQGRIWGNQPQHF
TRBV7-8 CASSLNPWAETQYF
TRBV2 CASGWTGFGNQPQHF
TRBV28 CASRIKTGGSEKLFF
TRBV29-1 CSVEGASGTYEQYF
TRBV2 CASSERGNRGYTF
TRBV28 CASSNRERGKLNYGYTF
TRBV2 CASSQSSYEQYF
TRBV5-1 CASSLTGTYTEAFF
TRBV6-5 CASSGDREGNGYTF
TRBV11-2 CASSPSGVLFF
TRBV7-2 CASSLTGVSSYEQYF
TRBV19 CASTMTGEGNSPLHF
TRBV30 CAWSQTGRNEKLFF
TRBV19 CASSRQPNTGELFF
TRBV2 CASSRLAQYF